This TCR beta chain was captured by sequencing in a study of CD8+ T cells in alopecia areata. After isolation, RNA underwent reverse transcription to generate cDNA as the sequencing template. Clones were sequenced by immunoSEQ multiplex PCR, and TCRdb holds only the in-frame ones, with some missing. Here the sample spans some 180,000 clones, approximately 62% being singletons. Trimming left V 4 bases short and J 4 bases short, with 13 bases between. The CDR3 consists of 13 residues. CDR1 is SQVTM and CDR2 is ANQGSEA in the germline V gene. The chain carries TRBV29-1 and TRBJ2-5; tentatively, D is TRBD1 (6 bases). This TCR was recovered from a human donor with alopecia areata. Source: CD4+ T cells sorted from blood, taken at week 0. CDR3 residues: CSVGGLGGETQYF. As DNA, the CDR3 is TGCAGCGTTGGTGGGCTAGGGGGAGAGACCCAGTACTTC.